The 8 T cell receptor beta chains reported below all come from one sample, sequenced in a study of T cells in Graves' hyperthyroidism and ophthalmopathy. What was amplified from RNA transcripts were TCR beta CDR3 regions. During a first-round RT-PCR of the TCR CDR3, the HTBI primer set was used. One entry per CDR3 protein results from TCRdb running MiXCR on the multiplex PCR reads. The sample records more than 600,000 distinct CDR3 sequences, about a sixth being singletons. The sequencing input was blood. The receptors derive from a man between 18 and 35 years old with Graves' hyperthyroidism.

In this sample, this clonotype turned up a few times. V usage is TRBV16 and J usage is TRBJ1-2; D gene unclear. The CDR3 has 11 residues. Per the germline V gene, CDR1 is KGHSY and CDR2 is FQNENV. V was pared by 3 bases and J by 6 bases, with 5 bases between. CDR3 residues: CASSHGNGYTF. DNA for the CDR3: TGTGCCAGCAGCCATGGAAATGGCTACACCTTC.

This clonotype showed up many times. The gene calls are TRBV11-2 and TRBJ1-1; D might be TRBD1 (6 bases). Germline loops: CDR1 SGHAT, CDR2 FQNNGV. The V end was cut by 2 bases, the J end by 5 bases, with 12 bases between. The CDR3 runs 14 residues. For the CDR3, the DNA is TGTGCCAGCAGCTTATTACAGGGTAGGACTGAAGCTTTCTTT. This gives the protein CASSLLQGRTEAFF.

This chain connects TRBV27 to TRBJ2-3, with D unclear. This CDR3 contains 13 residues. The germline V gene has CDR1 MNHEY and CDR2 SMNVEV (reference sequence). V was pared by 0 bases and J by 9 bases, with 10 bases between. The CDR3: CASSLSRTGTQYF. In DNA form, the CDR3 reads TGTGCCAGCAGTTTATCGAGAACCGGAACGCAGTATTTT.

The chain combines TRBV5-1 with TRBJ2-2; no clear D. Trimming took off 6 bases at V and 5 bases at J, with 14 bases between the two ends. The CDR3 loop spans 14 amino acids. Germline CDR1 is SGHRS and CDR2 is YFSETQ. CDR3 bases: TGCGCCAGCAACTGGGAACGGTCTACCGGGGAGCTGTTTTTT. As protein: CASNWERSTGELFF.

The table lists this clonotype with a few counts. The CDR3 nucleotides are TGTGCCAGCAGCGTTGGCCACGGAGGATACGAGCAGTACTTC. The encoded protein is CASSVGHGGYEQYF. The chain has TRBV9 and TRBJ2-7, with TRBD2 as a possible D gene (5 bases). Per germline, CDR1 SGDLS and CDR2 YYNGEE. Trimming took off 2 bases at V and 4 bases at J, with 13 bases between the two ends. The CDR3 runs 14 residues.

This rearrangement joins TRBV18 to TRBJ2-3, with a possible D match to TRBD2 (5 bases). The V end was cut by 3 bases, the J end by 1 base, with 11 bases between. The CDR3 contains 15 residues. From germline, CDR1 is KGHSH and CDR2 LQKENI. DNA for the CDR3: TGTGCCAGCTCACCTGGAGTTAGCGGCACAGATACGCAGTATTTT. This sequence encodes CASSPGVSGTDTQYF.

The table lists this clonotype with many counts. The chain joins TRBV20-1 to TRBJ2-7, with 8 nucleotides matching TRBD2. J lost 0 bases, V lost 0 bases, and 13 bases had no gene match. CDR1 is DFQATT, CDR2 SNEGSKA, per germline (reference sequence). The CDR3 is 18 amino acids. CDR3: CSARDPAGGPFSSYEQYF. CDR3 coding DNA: TGCAGTGCTAGAGATCCCGCGGGAGGTCCCTTCAGCTCCTACGAGCAGTACTTC.

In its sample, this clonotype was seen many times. Written as DNA, the CDR3 is TGTGCCTGGAGTGCGAGAGGAACTCCCTACGAGCAGTACTTC. This translates into CAWSARGTPYEQYF. V gene TRBV30 combines with J gene TRBJ2-7, with D uncertain. This CDR3 comprises 14 residues. V lost 1 base and J 2 bases, leaving 12 bases between the germline ends. CDR1 and CDR2 (germline): GTSNPN, SVGIG (reference sequence).